A single sample is the source of the 15 T cell receptor beta chains below, sequenced in a study of human T cells and chemical hapten exposure. One entry per CDR3 protein, called by TCRdb with MiXCR from the RACE reads. Altogether 130,000 or so distinct CDR3 sequences are present, around 8.3% being singletons, with the ten largest covering approximately 2%. Time point noted: healthy volunteer bleed at 2 weeks. The study extracted total RNA from unfractionated whole blood. The sequenced sample was whole blood. These receptors all stem from a male donor in good health. Some clones in this sample may be carry-over from other donors' samples.

This clonotype was counted many times. This chain links TRBV27 with TRBJ1-1; a possible D gene is TRBD1 (5 bases). Germline V lookup: CDR1 MNHEY, CDR2 SMNVEV (reference sequence). The CDR3 runs to 13 residues. Trimming took off 4 bases at V and 5 bases at J, with 11 bases between the two ends. The CDR3 loop is CASSSSGHTEAFF. CDR3 nucleotides: TGTGCCAGCAGTTCCTCAGGGCATACTGAAGCTTTCTTT.

CDR3 sequence reads: CASSGRLTSGGALETQYF. The CDR3 DNA reads TGTGCCAGCAGCGGGAGACTGACTAGCGGGGGGGCTCTAGAGACCCAGTACTTC. The chain combines TRBV7-2 with TRBJ2-5; 14 bases agree with TRBD2. The CDR3 loop spans 18 amino acids. Germline V gives CDR1 SGHTA, CDR2 FQGNSA. With 5 bases clipped from V and 4 bases from J, the junction kept 12 bases outside the gene matches.

The table lists this clonotype with many counts. V and J are TRBV19 and TRBJ2-7; TRBD1 aligns across 7 bases. Germline assignment: CDR1 LNHDA and CDR2 SQIVND (reference sequence). V was clipped by 10 bases and J by 0 bases; unmatched bases: 15. The CDR3 extends over 16 amino acids. CDR3 sequence: CATTGRQGESSYEQYF. Here the CDR3 DNA reads TGTGCCACCACAGGACGACAGGGTGAGAGCTCCTACGAGCAGTACTTC.

This chain joins TRBV29-1 and TRBJ1-2; 9 bases are shared with TRBD1. The CDR3 totals 16 residues. Germline CDR1 and CDR2: SQVTM and ANQGSEA. The J segment lost 4 bases and the V segment lost 8 bases, leaving 17 bases of the junction unmatched. The CDR3 is CSTENFTGGAFYGYTF. CDR3 coding DNA: TGCAGCACTGAAAATTTTACAGGGGGCGCCTTCTATGGCTACACCTTC.

This rearrangement joins TRBV5-1 to TRBJ1-5; no definite D call. Germline loops: CDR1 SGHRS, CDR2 YFSETQ. CDR3 size: 14 residues. V was cut by 0 bases and J by 3 bases, with 7 bases left in between. CDR3 loop: CASSLDPINQPQHF. The CDR3 nucleotides read TGCGCCAGCAGCTTGGACCCGATCAATCAGCCCCAGCATTTT.

The genes are TRBV9 and TRBJ2-6; D not certain. CDR3 size: 13 residues. Germline V gene lookup returns CDR1 SGDLS and CDR2 YYNGEE. V lost 3 bases, J lost 1 base, and 2 bases lay in between. CDR3 coding DNA: TGTGCCAGCAGCGCATCTGGGGCCAACGTCCTGACTTTC. Translation: CASSASGANVLTF.

This clonotype was counted only a few times. In DNA form, the CDR3 reads TGTGCCAGCAGCCAAGGGACATTCGACACTGAAGCTTTCTTT. It codes for CASSQGTFDTEAFF. The gene calls are TRBV9 and TRBJ1-1; weak D call: TRBD1 (6 bases). This CDR3 is built from 14 residues. Looked up from germline, CDR1 is SGDLS and CDR2 is YYNGEE. V was cut by 4 bases and J by 3 bases, with 13 bases left in between.

V is TRBV6-5 and J is TRBJ1-5, with a weak D call TRBD1 (5 bases). V was trimmed by 6 bases and J by 4 bases, leaving 10 bases between them. The CDR3 has 13 amino acids. The germline gives CDR1 MNHEY, CDR2 SVGAGI. The CDR3 sequence is CASRRDGNQPQHF. DNA of the CDR3: TGTGCCAGCAGACGGGACGGTAATCAGCCCCAGCATTTT.

This clonotype was detected many times. The rearrangement uses TRBV4-3 and TRBJ2-5; D may correspond to TRBD1 or TRBD2 (5 bases each). V lost 0 bases, J lost 7 bases, and 9 bases lay in between. The germline gives CDR1 LGHNA, CDR2 YSLEER. CDR3 length equals 13 residues. Here the CDR3 reads CASSQEGVGTQYF. The CDR3 nucleotides are TGCGCCAGCAGCCAAGAGGGGGTTGGGACCCAGTACTTC.

This clonotype has more than one count but fewer than ten. The V and J genes are TRBV19 and TRBJ2-6, with D perhaps matching TRBD1 or TRBD2 (5 bases each). V was cut by 5 bases and J by 0 bases, with 14 bases left in between. Germline V CDR1 and CDR2: LNHDA, SQIVND (reference sequence). The CDR3 contains 17 residues. The CDR3 DNA sequence: TGTGCCAGTAGTCATCCGAGGGGAATCTCTGGGGCCAACGTCCTGACTTTC. Translating gives CASSHPRGISGANVLTF.

The chain carries TRBV2 and TRBJ2-7; 7 bases are shared with TRBD2. The CDR3 has 13 residues. Germline V gene lookup returns CDR1 SNHLY and CDR2 FYNNEI. V was pared by 8 bases and J by 3 bases, with 7 bases of the junction left unmatched. The CDR3 here is CASAELANYEQYF. The CDR3 DNA sequence: TGTGCCAGCGCAGAACTAGCGAACTACGAGCAGTACTTC.

V is TRBV20-1 and J is TRBJ2-7, with D tentatively TRBD1 or TRBD2 (6 bases each). Germline assignment: CDR1 DFQATT and CDR2 SNEGSKA (reference sequence). CDR3 length: 16 residues. V shed 0 bases and J shed 2 bases, with 17 bases lying between them. The CDR3 coding sequence is TGCAGTGCTAGAGACTACTTGGGGGGCCGTACCTACGAGCAGTACTTC. This gives the protein CSARDYLGGRTYEQYF.

This clonotype occurred many times. The J gene is TRBJ1-1, the V gene TRBV5-4; D uncertain. Trimming left V 4 bases short and J 0 bases short, with 19 bases between. The CDR3 sequence is 17 residues long. Germline CDR1 is SGHNT and CDR2 is YYREEE (reference sequence). CDR3 residues: CASSPRGSAILNTEAFF. As DNA, the CDR3 is TGTGCCAGCAGCCCACGAGGGTCAGCAATCCTGAACACTGAAGCTTTCTTT.

This clonotype turned up a few times. This chain uses TRBV6-5 with TRBJ2-1, with 11 bases fitting TRBD2. Unmatched junction bases numbered 4, after V lost 2 bases and J lost 7 bases. Germline lookup yields CDR1 MNHEY and CDR2 SVGAGI. The CDR3 runs to 15 residues. CDR3 nucleotide sequence: TGTGCCAGCAGTTACGGGCTAGCGGGAGGTAATGAGCAGTTCTTC. This gives the protein CASSYGLAGGNEQFF.

Only a few counts were recorded for this clonotype. The genes are TRBV28 and TRBJ1-2, with D possibly matching TRBD1 (6 bases). This CDR3 has 14 residues. In germline, CDR1 is MDHEN, CDR2 SYDVKM. Trimming removed 3 bases from V and 2 bases from J, with 10 bases in between. CDR3 nucleotides: TGTGCCAGCAGTTTTACAGGGAGCAACTATGGCTACACCTTC. It yields the protein CASSFTGSNYGYTF.